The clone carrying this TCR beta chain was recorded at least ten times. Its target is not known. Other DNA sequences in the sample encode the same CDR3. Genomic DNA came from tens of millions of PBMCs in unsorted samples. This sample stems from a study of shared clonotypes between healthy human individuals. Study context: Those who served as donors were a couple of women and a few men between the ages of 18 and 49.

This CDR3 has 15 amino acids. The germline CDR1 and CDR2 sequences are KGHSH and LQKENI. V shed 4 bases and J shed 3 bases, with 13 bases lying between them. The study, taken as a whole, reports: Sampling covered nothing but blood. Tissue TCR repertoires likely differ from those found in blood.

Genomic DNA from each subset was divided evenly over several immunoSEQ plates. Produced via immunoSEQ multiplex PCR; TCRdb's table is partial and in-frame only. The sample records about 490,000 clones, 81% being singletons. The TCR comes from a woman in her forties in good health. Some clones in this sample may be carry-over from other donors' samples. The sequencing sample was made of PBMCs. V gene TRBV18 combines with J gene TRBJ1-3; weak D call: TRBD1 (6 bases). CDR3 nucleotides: TGTGCCAGCTCACTACTAGACAGGAATGGAAACACCATATATTTT. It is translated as CASSLLDRNGNTIYF.